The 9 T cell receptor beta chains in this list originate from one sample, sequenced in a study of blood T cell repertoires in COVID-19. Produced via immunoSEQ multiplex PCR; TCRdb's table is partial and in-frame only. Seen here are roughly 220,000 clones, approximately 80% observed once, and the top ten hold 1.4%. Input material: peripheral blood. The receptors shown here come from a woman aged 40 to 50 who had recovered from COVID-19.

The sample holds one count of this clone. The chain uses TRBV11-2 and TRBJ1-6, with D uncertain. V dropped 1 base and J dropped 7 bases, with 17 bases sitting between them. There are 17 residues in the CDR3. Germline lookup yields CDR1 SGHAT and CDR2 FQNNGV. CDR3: CASSLVLGELRNSPLHF. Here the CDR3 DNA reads TGTGCCAGCAGCTTAGTATTGGGAGAATTGAGGAATTCACCCCTCCACTTT.

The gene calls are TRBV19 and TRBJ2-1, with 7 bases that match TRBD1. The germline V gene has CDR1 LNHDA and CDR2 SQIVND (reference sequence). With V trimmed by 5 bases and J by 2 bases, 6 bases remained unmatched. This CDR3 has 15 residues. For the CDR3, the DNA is TGTGCCAGTAGTCCACAGGGGATCCCCTACAATGAGCAGTTCTTC. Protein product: CASSPQGIPYNEQFF.

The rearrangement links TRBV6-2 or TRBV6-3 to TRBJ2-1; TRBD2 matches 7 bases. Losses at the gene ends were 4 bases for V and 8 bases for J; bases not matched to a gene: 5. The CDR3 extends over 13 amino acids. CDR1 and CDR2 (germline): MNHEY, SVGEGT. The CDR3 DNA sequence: TGTGCCAGCAGTTGGGAGGGCAGGGATGAGCAGTTCTTC. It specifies CASSWEGRDEQFF.

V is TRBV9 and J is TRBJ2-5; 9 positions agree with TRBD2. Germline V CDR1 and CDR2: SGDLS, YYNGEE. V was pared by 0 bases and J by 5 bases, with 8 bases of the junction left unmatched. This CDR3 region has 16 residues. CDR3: CASSVGGGGAGETQYF. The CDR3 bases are TGTGCCAGCAGCGTAGGAGGCGGGGGGGCCGGTGAGACCCAGTACTTC.

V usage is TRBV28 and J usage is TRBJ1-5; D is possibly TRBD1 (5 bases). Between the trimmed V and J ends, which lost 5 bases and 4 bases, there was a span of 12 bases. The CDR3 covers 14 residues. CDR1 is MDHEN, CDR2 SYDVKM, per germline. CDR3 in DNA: TGTGCCAGCAGTCAGGACGGGGGAAATCAGCCCCAGCATTTT. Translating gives CASSQDGGNQPQHF.

CDR3 bases: TGTGCCAGCAGCTCGGCGTCAGGGGCGGTCGATAATGGCTACACCTTC. Translated: CASSSASGAVDNGYTF. The chain combines TRBV5-4 with TRBJ1-2; possible D gene TRBD1, 6 bases. V was pared by 3 bases and J by 6 bases, with 21 bases between. Germline loops: CDR1 SGHNT, CDR2 YYREEE (reference sequence). The CDR3 loop spans 16 amino acids.

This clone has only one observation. CDR3 sequence reads: CASSGTGTGRYF. CDR3 sequence (DNA): TGTGCCAGCAGCGGCACCGGGACAGGGAGGTACTTC. The J gene is TRBJ2-7, the V gene TRBV7-8; TRBD1 agrees at 9 bases. Germline V lookup: CDR1 SGHVS, CDR2 FQNEAQ. J was trimmed by 12 bases and V by 5 bases; bases with no gene match: 8. This CDR3 has 12 amino acids.

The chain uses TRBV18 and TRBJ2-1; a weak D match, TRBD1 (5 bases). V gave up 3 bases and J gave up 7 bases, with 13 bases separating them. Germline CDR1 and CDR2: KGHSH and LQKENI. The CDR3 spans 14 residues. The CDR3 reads CASSPGRAWNEQFF. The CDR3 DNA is TGTGCCAGCTCACCCGGCAGGGCTTGGAATGAGCAGTTCTTC.

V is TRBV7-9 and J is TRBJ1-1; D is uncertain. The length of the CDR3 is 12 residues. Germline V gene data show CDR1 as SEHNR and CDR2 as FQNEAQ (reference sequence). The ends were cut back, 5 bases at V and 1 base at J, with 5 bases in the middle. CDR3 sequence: CASSTGNTEAFF. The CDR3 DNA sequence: TGTGCCAGCAGCACGGGGAACACTGAAGCTTTCTTT.